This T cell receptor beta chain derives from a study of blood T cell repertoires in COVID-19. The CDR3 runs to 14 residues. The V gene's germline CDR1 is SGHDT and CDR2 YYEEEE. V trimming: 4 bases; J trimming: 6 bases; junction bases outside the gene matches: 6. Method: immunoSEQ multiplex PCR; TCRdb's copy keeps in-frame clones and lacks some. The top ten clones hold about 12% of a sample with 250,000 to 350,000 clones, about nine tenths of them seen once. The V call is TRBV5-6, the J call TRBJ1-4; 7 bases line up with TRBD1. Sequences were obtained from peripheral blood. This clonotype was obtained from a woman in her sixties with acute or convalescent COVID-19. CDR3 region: CASSDSGTDEKLFF. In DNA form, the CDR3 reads TGTGCCAGCAGCGATAGCGGGACAGATGAAAAACTGTTTTTT.